This is a list of T cell receptor beta chains from one sample in a study of T cells after yellow fever vaccination. TCRdb reanalysed the 5' RACE reads using MiXCR and keeps one entry per CDR3 protein. The data contain about 120,000 distinct CDR3 sequences, under 9% of them singletons. The sample in question was CD8+ T cells sorted from PBMCs, obtained on the day of the yellow fever booster vaccination. The receptor set was obtained from a man aged 18 to 30 who received the YFV17D yellow fever vaccine. Each CDR3 is given with its conserved first and last residue. A D gene is named only where the DNA matches it firmly. Part of the rows lack a size; the others show once, few, many or a class for expanded clones.

v_gene	abundance	j_gene	d_gene	CDR3aa	CDR3nt
TRBV4-3	.	TRBJ1-1	TRBD1	CASSQGTGVGTEAFF	TGCGCCAGCAGCCAAGGAACAGGGGTGGGCACTGAAGCTTTCTTT
TRBV6-5	few	TRBJ1-2	TRBD1	CASSPTRTGFYGYTF	TGTGCCAGCAGCCCTACTCGGACAGGGTTTTACGGCTACACCTTC
TRBV20-1	.	TRBJ2-3	.	CSAGKSRRGTDTQYF	TGCAGTGCTGGAAAATCGAGACGCGGCACAGATACGCAGTATTTT
TRBV4-1	.	TRBJ1-2	.	CASSQGGFYGYTF	TGCGCCAGCAGCCAAGGGGGGTTCTATGGCTACACCTTC
TRBV20-1	.	TRBJ1-2	.	CSAPRQEYYGYTF	TGCAGTGCTCCGCGACAGGAGTACTATGGCTACACCTTC
TRBV6-2/TRBV6-3	few	TRBJ1-1	.	CASSTGARVTEAFF	TGTGCCAGCAGTACGGGTGCTCGGGTCACTGAAGCTTTCTTT
TRBV27	few	TRBJ1-4	.	CASSLSEGLGELFF	TGTGCCAGCAGTTTATCGGAAGGTCTAGGGGAACTGTTTTTT
TRBV13	.	TRBJ2-3	TRBD2	CASSLKAGVRGDTQYF	TGTGCCAGCAGCTTAAAAGCGGGGGTCCGGGGGGATACGCAGTATTTT
TRBV12-3/TRBV12-4	few	TRBJ2-7	TRBD1	CASSHGTGNYEQYF	TGTGCCAGCAGTCATGGGACAGGGAACTACGAGCAGTACTTC
TRBV7-2	many	TRBJ2-7	.	CASSLFYGKGNYEQYF	TGTGCCAGCAGCTTATTCTACGGAAAGGGGAACTACGAGCAGTACTTC
TRBV12-3/TRBV12-4	.	TRBJ2-3	.	CASTANTDTQYF	TGTGCCAGCACGGCGAACACAGATACGCAGTATTTT
TRBV12-3/TRBV12-4	many	TRBJ2-7	.	CASSLAGSSYEQYF	TGTGCCAGCAGTTTAGCAGGGAGCTCCTACGAGCAGTACTTC
TRBV29-1	.	TRBJ1-1	.	CSVEIGPRAFF	TGCAGCGTCGAGATTGGGCCTCGGGCTTTCTTT
TRBV2	few	TRBJ1-2	TRBD1	CASSEAGTGNTNYGYTF	TGTGCCAGCAGTGAAGCCGGGACAGGGAATACTAACTATGGCTACACCTTC
TRBV27	many	TRBJ2-5	.	CASSSRQPSQETQYF	TGTGCCAGCAGTTCCCGACAGCCTTCCCAAGAGACCCAGTACTTC
TRBV4-1	.	TRBJ1-4	.	CASSQERNNEKLFF	TGCGCCAGCAGCCAAGAGAGGAATAATGAAAAACTGTTTTTT
TRBV7-6	.	TRBJ1-1	TRBD1	CASSLGGQGRTEAFF	TGTGCCAGCAGCTTAGGAGGACAGGGAAGGACTGAAGCTTTCTTT
TRBV4-1	few	TRBJ1-6	TRBD1	CASRSDRGFYNSPLHF	TGCGCCAGCAGGTCCGACAGGGGGTTTTATAATTCACCCCTCCACTTT
TRBV5-5	.	TRBJ1-1	.	CASSLWITEAFF	TGTGCCAGCAGCTTGTGGATTACTGAAGCTTTCTTT
TRBV6-5	.	TRBJ1-2	.	CASSYLREGGYTF	TGTGCCAGCAGTTACTTAAGGGAGGGTGGCTACACCTTC